This is a list of T cell receptor beta chains from one sample in a study of OX40 agonist ivuxolimab in advanced cancers. Here immunoSEQ multiplex PCR was the method, and the copy in TCRdb shows in-frame clones only, minus some. Counted here are 82,000 or so clones, 75% to 90% occurring once; the ten biggest clones make up roughly 2.5%. Sequenced here: CD4+ or CD8+ T cells sorted from blood, sampled in a trial of the OX40 agonist ivuxolimab. The receptors originated from an adult with an advanced solid tumor such as melanoma, head and neck, liver or kidney cancer. Each CDR3 is given with its conserved first and last residue. Each record gives: V gene, J gene, clone size, D gene, CDR3 DNA, CDR3 protein. The D gene is left open where the match is weak. Expanded clones get a size class; other rows say once, few or many, or leave the size out.

TRBV7-3	TRBJ2-3	-	TRBD2	TGTGCCAGCAGCCTTAGCGGGGGGGCCGACACAGATACGCAGTATTTT	CASSLSGGADTDTQYF
TRBV5-5	TRBJ1-4	-	-	TGTGCCAGCAGCCACCCGCGGGGGCGTCCGTTTTTT	CASSHPRGRPFF
TRBV19	TRBJ2-7	few	TRBD1	TGTGCCAGTAGTATCGAGACAGGGCCCCACGAGCAGTACTTC	CASSIETGPHEQYF
TRBV19	TRBJ2-3	-	-	TGTGCCAGTAGTAGTGAGTCCTCTAGCACAGATACGCAGTATTTT	CASSSESSSTDTQYF
TRBV7-6	TRBJ2-7	-	-	TGTGCCAGCAGCTTAGGGGCGGGCAGTAGCTCCTACGAGCAGTACTTC	CASSLGAGSSSYEQYF
TRBV28	TRBJ1-2	-	-	TGTGCCAGCAGGTCCGGGCAGTTCTATGGCTACACCTTC	CASRSGQFYGYTF
TRBV5-7	TRBJ2-2	-	TRBD2	TGTGCCAGCCTCGGGGGGGGACCAACCATTAACACCGGGGAGCTGTTTTTT	CASLGGGPTINTGELFF
TRBV5-1	TRBJ2-2	-	-	TGCGCCAGCAGCCCTGACGTCCCCGGGGAGCTGTTTTTT	CASSPDVPGELFF
TRBV7-4	TRBJ2-3	-	-	TGTGCCAGCAGCTTAGCTTGGGGGGCAGATACGCAGTACTTT	CASSLAWGADTQYF
TRBV9	TRBJ1-6	-	-	TGTGCCAGCAGCCTCTGGCAGGCGGGATCACCCCTCCACTTT	CASSLWQAGSPLHF
TRBV5-1	TRBJ2-7	-	TRBD1	TGCGCCAGCAGCTTGGCACAGGGGCTCGACGAGCAGTACTTC	CASSLAQGLDEQYF
TRBV12-1	TRBJ1-4	-	-	TGTGCCAGCAGCTTTGGCGTCCCCAATGAAAAACTGTTTTTT	CASSFGVPNEKLFF
TRBV11-2	TRBJ2-3	-	TRBD2	TGTGCCAGCAGCCCGTCTAGCGGGGGGAGCACTAGCACAGATACGCAGTATTTT	CASSPSSGGSTSTDTQYF
TRBV5-4	TRBJ2-5	-	-	TGTGCCAGCAGCTCAAGCGGGCGGGCGCGGCAAGAGACCCAGTACTTC	CASSSSGRARQETQYF
TRBV6-5	TRBJ1-2	-	TRBD1	TGTGCCAGCAGTAAACAGGGGGCATATGGCTACACCTTC	CASSKQGAYGYTF
TRBV20-1	TRBJ2-5	few	-	TGCAGTGCTTCCCATGGGGAGACCCAGTACTTC	CSASHGETQYF
TRBV30	TRBJ1-2	-	-	TGTGCCTGGAGTGGACAGGATCTCTATGGCTACACCTTC	CAWSGQDLYGYTF
TRBV15	TRBJ1-4	-	-	TGTGCCACCAGCAGAGAGGGGGCCTTTAATGAAAAACTGTTTTTT	CATSREGAFNEKLFF
TRBV4-1	TRBJ1-5	-	TRBD1	TGCGCCAGCAGCCAGGGGACAGGGCGCAATCAGCCCCAGCATTTT	CASSQGTGRNQPQHF
TRBV29-1	TRBJ1-2	-	TRBD1	TGCAGCGTGGCTCGGACAGGGAACTATGGCTACACCTTC	CSVARTGNYGYTF
TRBV5-5	TRBJ2-7	-	-	TGTGCCAGCAGCCGGTCGAACGAGCAGTACTTC	CASSRSNEQYF
TRBV2	TRBJ2-7	once	-	TGTGCCAGCAGCACCTACGAGCAGTACTTC	CASSTYEQYF
TRBV6-5	TRBJ2-1	-	-	TGTGCCAGCAGTTGGGGACTGGGGGACTACAATGAGCAGTTCTTC	CASSWGLGDYNEQFF
TRBV5-1	TRBJ1-2	-	-	TGCGCCAGCAGCTTGGAACACCACTATGGCTACACCTTC	CASSLEHHYGYTF
TRBV5-1	TRBJ2-7	-	TRBD2	TGCGCCAGCAGCCCTACGGGCGGGGGGGCTTACGAGCAGTACTTC	CASSPTGGGAYEQYF
TRBV9	TRBJ1-5	-	-	TGTGCCAGCAGCGTAGGAAGGGGGGGAGGGAATGGTCAGCCCCAGCATTTT	CASSVGRGGGNGQPQHF
TRBV27	TRBJ2-3	-	TRBD2	TGTGCCAGCCGCCCCTGGACTAGCGAGAGGGCAGATACGCAGTATTTT	CASRPWTSERADTQYF
TRBV28	TRBJ1-1	once	-	TGTGCCAGCAGTCCACCGGGTCAACGAAGGACTGAAGCTTTCTTT	CASSPPGQRRTEAFF
TRBV10-1	TRBJ1-4	-	-	TGCGCCAGCAGTGAGGGGACGGGAACGGGTGAAAAACTGTTTTTT	CASSEGTGTGEKLFF
TRBV4-2	TRBJ2-1	once	-	TGTGCCAGCAGCCACCAGGACAGCCACAATGAGCAGTTCTTC	CASSHQDSHNEQFF
TRBV5-1	TRBJ1-4	-	-	TGCGCCAGCAGCTTGGCCCGGGACCTTAATGAAAAACTGTTTTTT	CASSLARDLNEKLFF
TRBV19	TRBJ1-2	-	TRBD1	TGTGCCAGTATGGGGACAGGGGGGAACTATGGCTACACCTTC	CASMGTGGNYGYTF
TRBV6-4	TRBJ2-1	-	-	TGTGCCAGCAGCACCGGACGGTACAATGAGCAGTTCTTC	CASSTGRYNEQFF
TRBV11-3	TRBJ2-1	-	TRBD2	TGTGCCAGCAGCCTCGGGGGGGCCTACAATGAGCAGTTCTTC	CASSLGGAYNEQFF
TRBV4-1	TRBJ1-3	-	-	TGCGCCAGCAGCCAAGAATCCACCTCCTCTGGAAACACCATATATTTT	CASSQESTSSGNTIYF
TRBV27	TRBJ1-5	-	-	TGTGCCAGCAGGTCGTTGGGGGCTGCGAATCAGCCCCAGCATTTT	CASRSLGAANQPQHF
TRBV4-1	TRBJ2-3	-	-	TGCGCCAGCAGCCAAGTGGGCCACACAGATACGCAGTATTTT	CASSQVGHTDTQYF
TRBV30	TRBJ1-5	-	-	TGTGCCTGGAGTGTAGTAGGGACCAGCAATCAGCCCCAGCATTTT	CAWSVVGTSNQPQHF
TRBV28	TRBJ2-7	-	TRBD1	TGTGCCAGCAGTCTAGACAGGGGGTACGAGCAGTACTTC	CASSLDRGYEQYF
TRBV4-2	TRBJ1-5	-	-	TGTGCCAGCAGCCAAGGGGGGGAGCAGCCCCAGCATTTT	CASSQGGEQPQHF
TRBV6-5	TRBJ2-2	once	-	TGTGCCAGCAGGGAATATTCGAACACCGGGGAGCTGTTTTTT	CASREYSNTGELFF
TRBV5-1	TRBJ1-2	-	-	TGCGCCAGCAGCCACCCACGGATCGGGCGGACCACCGGCTACACCTTC	CASSHPRIGRTTGYTF
TRBV27	TRBJ1-6	few	-	TGTGCCAGCAGCCCCCTTGACTATTCACCCCTCCACTTT	CASSPLDYSPLHF
TRBV6-5	TRBJ1-6	-	-	TGTGCCAGCAGTTACGCACGCGCGGGTTCACCCCTCCACTTT	CASSYARAGSPLHF
TRBV28	TRBJ1-5	once	-	TGTGCCAGCGTGGACGGGGGCATTGGCAATCAGCCCCAGCATTTT	CASVDGGIGNQPQHF
TRBV29-1	TRBJ2-1	-	-	TGCAGCGTTGAGATCCAGGTGAATGAGCAGTTCTTC	CSVEIQVNEQFF
TRBV7-3	TRBJ2-7	-	TRBD2	TGTGCCAGCAGTTACGGACTAGCGGGCGATGAGCAGTACTTC	CASSYGLAGDEQYF
TRBV28	TRBJ2-7	-	-	TGTGCCAGCAGTCCCTCGGGGACAACAGAGCAGTACTTC	CASSPSGTTEQYF
TRBV4-1	TRBJ1-5	-	-	TGCGCCAGCAGCCAAGAGGGACCTCCAGGGGGCAATCAGCCCCAGCATTTT	CASSQEGPPGGNQPQHF
TRBV9	TRBJ2-5	-	-	TGTGCCAGCAGCGTAGAGTTAGGGACGCCGGACGAGACCCAGTACTTC	CASSVELGTPDETQYF
TRBV28	TRBJ2-7	once	-	TGTGCCAGCAGTCCCGGCTTTTCTAAACACTACGAGCAGTACTTC	CASSPGFSKHYEQYF
TRBV5-1	TRBJ2-7	-	TRBD1	TGCGCCAGCAGCCTGACCGGGACAGGTCGCGAGCAGTACTTC	CASSLTGTGREQYF
TRBV28	TRBJ1-5	-	-	TGTGCCAGCACTGTCGTCGGGGGTGATTATCAGCCCCAGCATTTT	CASTVVGGDYQPQHF
TRBV11-2	TRBJ2-7	-	-	TGTGCCAGCAGCTTAGGCAGGGTACCCTACGAGCAGTACTTC	CASSLGRVPYEQYF
TRBV28	TRBJ1-4	-	-	TGTGCCAGCAGTAGGACTGCAACTAATGAAAAACTGTTTTTT	CASSRTATNEKLFF